Listed below are T cell receptor beta chains from one sample, sequenced in a study of T cells in Graves' hyperthyroidism and ophthalmopathy. Each CDR3 protein is one row after TCRdb ran MiXCR on the multiplex PCR reads. The sample has 20,000 to 30,000 distinct CDR3 sequences; around 50% are singletons. Sequencing input: blood. The receptors were sampled from a woman aged 40 to 55 with Graves' hyperthyroidism that later progressed to Graves' ophthalmopathy. The conserved cysteine and the conserved F or W are not part of the CDR3 here.

TRBV9	TRBJ2-3	ASSTGPADTQY
TRBV20-1	TRBJ2-1	SASSGRFEQF
TRBV23-1	TRBJ2-7	AFRGTYEQY
TRBV19	TRBJ2-3	ASQTSGSFISTDTQY
TRBV19	TRBJ2-1	ASSISLAGAIGQF
TRBV10-3	TRBJ1-6	AISGGDSYNSPLH
TRBV7-2	TRBJ2-7	ASSIAGTSGTPLYEQY
TRBV9	TRBJ2-5	ASSYPGDPGTARETQY
TRBV24-1	TRBJ2-5	ATSDGGVRETQY
TRBV5-1	TRBJ2-2	ASSARTSGRAHTGELF
TRBV18	TRBJ2-5	ASSPPNGETQY
TRBV24-1	TRBJ1-5	ATSDSAGGSYQPQH
TRBV7-9	TRBJ2-3	ASSLTRTSRSRTDTQY
TRBV4-1	TRBJ2-1	ASSQDLTGNYNEQF
TRBV2	TRBJ1-5	ASSEGRPDRDRQPQH
TRBV20-1	TRBJ2-1	GIARERLAGVNEQF
TRBV6-1	TRBJ2-5	ASGLAGKETQY
TRBV20-1	TRBJ2-3	SALGLALGRTQY
TRBV19	TRBJ2-5	ASKSSGRAFGETQY
TRBV10-3	TRBJ2-7	AIRSWNLGDEQY
TRBV20-1	TRBJ2-1	SPPGLAGKGEF
TRBV20-1	TRBJ1-5	SAPTRDRINQPQH
TRBV24-1	TRBJ2-7	ATSDQRRKQY
TRBV6-1	TRBJ1-6	ASSRDRDSPLH
TRBV11-2	TRBJ2-1	ASSGGTGIGEQF
TRBV29-1	TRBJ2-7	SVEVGAYEQY
TRBV20-1	TRBJ2-7	SARGLAGGNEQY
TRBV19	TRBJ1-4	ASSTDATNEKLF
TRBV12-3/TRBV12-4	TRBJ1-5	ASSLGTGSRQPQH
TRBV6-1	TRBJ2-7	AIGQGHEQY
TRBV9	TRBJ2-3	ASSVGQGTDTQY
TRBV20-1	TRBJ1-2	SARDAGRT
TRBV7-8	TRBJ2-5	ASSSGGVETQY
TRBV25-1	TRBJ1-4	ASSTSGGKLF
TRBV28	TRBJ1-1	ASSLQPGASTEAF
TRBV5-1	TRBJ1-6	ASSLGRGISPLH
TRBV4-1	TRBJ2-1	ASSQAPGTGAGEQF
TRBV4-1	TRBJ2-1	ASSQALADNEQF
TRBV20-1	TRBJ2-7	SARETSGRSYEQY
TRBV7-8	TRBJ2-2	ASSLAGSGNTGELF
TRBV19	TRBJ1-6	ASSNPGQDNSPLH
TRBV6-1	TRBJ2-6	ASSLGTGANVLT
TRBV19	TRBJ2-2	ASSTNTGELF
TRBV2	TRBJ2-7	ASSELRQGQEQY
TRBV20-1	TRBJ2-7	SAQAGVASEQY
TRBV19	TRBJ2-3	ASSPQPSGVTDTQY
TRBV28	TRBJ2-7	ASAQRQGQLPY
TRBV4-1	TRBJ2-2	ASSQDPRGPLRGTGELF
TRBV6-5	TRBJ1-5	ASSYRQAGQPQH
TRBV12-3/TRBV12-4	TRBJ1-4	ASRKSWGQRSLGEKLF
TRBV24-1	TRBJ2-1	ATSNRQSSYNEQF